This entry concerns a single T cell receptor (beta chain). Its cognate antigen is unknown. It was 3,500 to 4,000 ng of total RNA that each TCR library used. UMIs that had a 6-nucleotide sample barcode were put in using template switching. Each CDR3 protein gets one entry in TCRdb, which reprocessed the 5' RACE reads and gives no DNA. The specimen's table records 300,000 to 350,000 distinct CDR3 sequences. This sample is drawn from a study of monozygotic twins with inflammatory bowel disease. Study findings and constraints: Telling different T cell subtypes apart from each other was not possible. IBD patients, compared with healthy twins, shared fewer clonotypes with others (especially with disease activity).

The CDR3 length is 18 residues. CDR1 and CDR2 (germline): MNHEY, SMNVEV (reference sequence). The sequenced sample consisted of blood. The gene calls are TRBV27 and TRBJ1-6. The clonotype comes from a human donor with ulcerative colitis or Crohn's disease, or a healthy co-twin of an affected twin (not recorded which). CDR3 sequence reads: CASKSSAAVSSYNSPLHF.